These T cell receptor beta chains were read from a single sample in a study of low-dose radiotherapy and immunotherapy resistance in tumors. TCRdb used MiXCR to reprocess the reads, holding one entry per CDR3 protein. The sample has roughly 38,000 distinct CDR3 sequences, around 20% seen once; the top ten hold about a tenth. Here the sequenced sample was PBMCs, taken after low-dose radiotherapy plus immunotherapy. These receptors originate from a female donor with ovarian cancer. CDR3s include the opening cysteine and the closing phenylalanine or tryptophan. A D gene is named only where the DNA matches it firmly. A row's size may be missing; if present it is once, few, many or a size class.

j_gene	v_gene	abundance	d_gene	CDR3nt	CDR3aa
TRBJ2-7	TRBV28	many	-	TGTGCCAGCAGTTTAAGCCCCGGTGTCAGTTACGAGCAGTACTTC	CASSLSPGVSYEQYF
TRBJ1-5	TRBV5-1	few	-	TGCGCCACCCCTTGTGTGGGTCAGCCCCAGCATTTT	CATPCVGQPQHF
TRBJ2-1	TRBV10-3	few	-	TGTGCCATCAGTGTTAACGGAGACAATGAGCAGTTCTTC	CAISVNGDNEQFF
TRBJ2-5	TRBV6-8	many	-	TGTGCCAGCAGTCGGACAGTCGCCGAGACCCAGTACTTC	CASSRTVAETQYF
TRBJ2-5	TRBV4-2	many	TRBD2	TGTGCCAGCAGCCGAATGGGACTAGCCCAAGAGACCCAGTACTTC	CASSRMGLAQETQYF
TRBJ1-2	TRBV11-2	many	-	TGTGCCAGCAGCTCCCACCCCAGGACGTGGGGCTACACCTTC	CASSSHPRTWGYTF
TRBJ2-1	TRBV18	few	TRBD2	TGTGCCAGCTGGGGTAGCGGGAGTTCCAGGAATGAGCAGTTCTTC	CASWGSGSSRNEQFF
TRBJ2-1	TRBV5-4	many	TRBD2	TGTGCCAGCAGCGGAGGACTAGCGGTGTACAATGAGCAGTTCTTC	CASSGGLAVYNEQFF
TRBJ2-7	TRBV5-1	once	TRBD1	TGCGCCAGCAGCCCGGGACAGCGAACCGACGAGCAGTACTTC	CASSPGQRTDEQYF
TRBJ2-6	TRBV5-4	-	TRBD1	TGTGCCAGCAGCGGAGAGCCGGGACAGTGGTTCTCTGGGGCCAACGTCCTGACTTTC	CASSGEPGQWFSGANVLTF
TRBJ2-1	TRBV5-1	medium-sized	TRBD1	TGCGCCAGCAGCTTGTCCGCTGGGACAGGGCAGAATGAGCAGTTCTTC	CASSLSAGTGQNEQFF
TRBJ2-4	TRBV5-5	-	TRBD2	TGTGCCAGCAGCCTGCGGGGGGGAACCAAAAACATTCAGTACTTC	CASSLRGGTKNIQYF
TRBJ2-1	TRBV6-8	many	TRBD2	TGTGCCACCCAAAGTCAAGGGGGACTAGCGAGACATGAGCAGTTCTTC	CATQSQGGLARHEQFF
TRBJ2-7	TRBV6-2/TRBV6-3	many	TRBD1	TGTGCCAGCAGTTACTACAGGGGCTACGAGCAGTACTTC	CASSYYRGYEQYF
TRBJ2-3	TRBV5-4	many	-	TGTGCCAGCAGCTTGGGGCTGGATAAGCAGTATTTT	CASSLGLDKQYF
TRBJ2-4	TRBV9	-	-	TGTGCCAGCAGCGGGCTCAAGGGAAACATTCAGTACTTC	CASSGLKGNIQYF
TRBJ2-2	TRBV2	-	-	-	CASSEDGAWELFFFF
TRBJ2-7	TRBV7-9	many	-	TGTGCCAGCAGCGATCCTTCCTACGAGCAGTACTTC	CASSDPSYEQYF
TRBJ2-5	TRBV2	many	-	TGTGCCAGCAGCCCGCAGAGGCTTCAAGAGACCCAGTACTTC	CASSPQRLQETQYF
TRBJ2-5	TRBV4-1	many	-	TGCGCCAGCAGCCAAGACGAGGGGGAGACCCAGTACTTC	CASSQDEGETQYF
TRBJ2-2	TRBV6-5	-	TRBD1	TGTGCCAGCAGAGGACAGGGGGCGCGTAACGGGGAGCTGTTTTTT	CASRGQGARNGELFF
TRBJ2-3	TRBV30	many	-	TGTGCCTGGAGTCGAGTAGGCACGGCTGCAGATACGCAGTATTTT	CAWSRVGTAADTQYF
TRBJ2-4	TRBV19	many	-	TGTGCCAGTAGTCCGGGGGCCAAAAACATTCAGTACTTC	CASSPGAKNIQYF
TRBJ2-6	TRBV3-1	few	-	TGTGCCAGCAGCCCCGGGGCCAACGTCCTGACTTTC	CASSPGANVLTF
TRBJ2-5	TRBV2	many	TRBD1	TGTGCGAGCCAGACCGGGACAGGGGGCCAGACCCAGTACTTC	CASQTGTGGQTQYF
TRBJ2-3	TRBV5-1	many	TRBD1	TGCGCCAGCAGCCCCCTGGACAGGGTGTCAGATACGCAGTATTTT	CASSPLDRVSDTQYF
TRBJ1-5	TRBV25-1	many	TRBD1	TGTGCCAGCAGTGCCACCGGGACAGTCAACTATAGCAATCAGCCCCAGCATTTT	CASSATGTVNYSNQPQHF
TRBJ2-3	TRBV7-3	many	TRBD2	TGTGCCAGCAGCCCCCACCAGGCTAGCGGGGGAGGTCCGCAGTATTTT	CASSPHQASGGGPQYF